The clone carrying this TCR beta chain was detected a few times. The source of the sample is a study of T cells after yellow fever vaccination. The CDR3 covers 14 residues. The V and J ends lost 6 bases and 4 bases respectively, with 14 bases between them. In germline, CDR1 is MNHEY, CDR2 SVGAGI. In TCRdb, the 5' RACE reads were re-called with MiXCR into one record per CDR3 protein. The sample carries about 340,000 distinct CDR3 sequences, approximately 12% recorded once. The chain uses TRBV6-5 and TRBJ2-3; TRBD2 is a possible D gene (6 bases). The TCR originated in a man aged 18 to 30 who received the YFV17D yellow fever vaccine. Sequencing used CD4+ T cells sorted from PBMCs, obtained 15 days after the yellow fever booster vaccination. The CDR3 loop reads CASSPAGTPDTQYF. CDR3 nucleotide sequence: TGTGCCAGCAGCCCCGCGGGGACTCCAGATACGCAGTATTTT.